The rows below give T cell receptor beta chains drawn from one sample of a study of shared clonotypes between healthy human individuals. Sequencing used immunoSEQ multiplex PCR; TCRdb keeps in-frame clones, though not all of them. This table has some 1 million clones, 60% to 80% appearing once. The material sequenced was memory CD4+ T cells sorted from blood. Every receptor here comes from a man younger than 35 in good health. Both conserved end residues are part of each CDR3. Each record gives: CDR3 protein, CDR3 DNA, J gene, clone size, V gene, D gene. D genes are given only for firm matches. Only part of the rows carry a size: once, few, many, or a class if the clone is expanded.

CASSLQAGGPKETRYF TGTGCCAGCAGCTTACAAGCGGGGGGTCCCAAAGAGACCCGGTACTTC TRBJ2-5 once TRBV7-9 TRBD2
CATSEGDGHNTEAFF TGTGCCACCAGCGAGGGGGACGGACATAACACTGAAGCTTTCTTT TRBJ1-1 . TRBV15 .
CASSSGTTYNEQFF TGCGCCAGCAGTTCTGGGACAACCTACAATGAGCAGTTCTTC TRBJ2-1 once TRBV5-1 .
CASSRRFEQYF TGTGCCAGCAGTCGTCGGTTTGAGCAGTACTTC TRBJ2-7 once TRBV2 .
CAISVGKATGGYTF TGTGCCATCAGTGTTGGGAAGGCCACGGGGGGCTACACCTTC TRBJ1-2 many TRBV10-3 .
CASSLAGNNSPLHF TGTGCCAGCAGCTTAGCGGGGAATAATTCACCCCTCCACTTT TRBJ1-6 . TRBV5-6 .
CASSLGGLAGADTQYF TGTGCCAGCAGCTTAGGTGGACTAGCGGGAGCAGATACGCAGTATTTT TRBJ2-3 . TRBV7-2 TRBD2
CASSLGTALNEKLFF TGTGCCAGCAGCCTTGGGACAGCTCTTAATGAAAAACTGTTTTTT TRBJ1-4 . TRBV6-1 TRBD1
CASSFGRDYNSPLHF TGTGCCAGCAGCTTCGGCCGGGACTATAATTCACCCCTCCACTTT TRBJ1-6 . TRBV5-5 .
CASSLGSGPYNEQFF TGTGCCAGCAGCTTGGGGAGCGGGCCCTACAATGAGCAGTTCTTC TRBJ2-1 . TRBV5-4 .
CASSQEASGLVGETQYF TGCGCCAGCAGCCAAGAGGCCTCAGGGCTAGTAGGGGAGACCCAGTACTTC TRBJ2-5 . TRBV4-3 .
CASSPRGGKQYF TGTGCCAGCAGCCCCCGGGGGGGTAAGCAGTACTTC TRBJ2-7 . TRBV7-2 TRBD2
CASSQDSSAAGGQYF TGCGCCAGCAGCCAAGACTCGTCGGCCGCCGGAGGGCAGTACTTC TRBJ2-7 . TRBV4-3 .
CASSGGTSGRVAYNEQFF TGCGCCAGCAGTGGGGGGACTAGCGGGAGAGTGGCCTACAATGAGCAGTTCTTC TRBJ2-1 . TRBV10-1 TRBD2
CASSLFARVEGYTF TGTGCCAGCAGTTTATTCGCCAGGGTAGAAGGCTACACCTTC TRBJ1-2 . TRBV28 .
CASNHSGRFSNQPQHF TGTGCCAGCAACCACAGTGGAAGGTTTAGCAATCAGCCCCAGCATTTT TRBJ1-5 . TRBV13 .
CASSLYTGGAKTGELFF TGCGCCAGCAGCCTTTACACAGGGGGCGCCAAGACCGGGGAGCTGTTTTTT TRBJ2-2 . TRBV5-1 TRBD1
CSVADGAYEQYF TGCAGCGTTGCTGACGGAGCCTACGAGCAGTACTTC TRBJ2-7 once TRBV29-1 .
CASSRTATQETQYF TGTGCCAGCAGTAGGACAGCCACCCAAGAGACCCAGTACTTC TRBJ2-5 . TRBV28 .
CASSEGLAGGQETQYF TGTGCCAGCAGTGAAGGACTAGCGGGGGGGCAAGAGACCCAGTACTTC TRBJ2-5 many TRBV25-1 TRBD2
CASSEYRGNQPQHF TGTGCCAGCAGTGAATACAGGGGAAATCAGCCCCAGCATTTT TRBJ1-5 . TRBV6-1 TRBD1